This T cell receptor beta chain was identified in a study of T cells in Graves' hyperthyroidism and ophthalmopathy. Study-level points and caveats: By a 13 V-J model, ophthalmopathy was set apart from stable hyperthyroidism.

Amplified TCR beta CDR3 regions derived from RNA transcripts. A set of HTBI primers served as the primers for a first-round RT-PCR of the TCR CDR3. TCRdb reanalysed the multiplex PCR reads using MiXCR and keeps one entry per CDR3 protein. The sample gives roughly 570,000 distinct CDR3 sequences, roughly 50% of which show up once; about 8.3% is in the top ten. Reasons for excluding patients were uncontrolled infection, other autoimmune disease, pregnancy or lactation. Germline assignment: CDR1 DFQATT and CDR2 SNEGSKA (reference sequence). The CDR3 contains 11 residues. Details on this clonotype: Its antigen is currently unknown. Sequence at one end of the junction differs from germline and may be a read error.

The clonotype originates from a woman aged 18-30 years with Graves' hyperthyroidism. The chain uses TRBV20-1 and TRBJ2-3; 8 positions agree with TRBD2. The sample was peripheral blood or thyroid tissue (not recorded which). CDR3 residues: CSASSGLGLDF. In nucleotides, the CDR3 is TGCAGTGCTTCTAGCGGGTTGGGGCTAGATTTT.